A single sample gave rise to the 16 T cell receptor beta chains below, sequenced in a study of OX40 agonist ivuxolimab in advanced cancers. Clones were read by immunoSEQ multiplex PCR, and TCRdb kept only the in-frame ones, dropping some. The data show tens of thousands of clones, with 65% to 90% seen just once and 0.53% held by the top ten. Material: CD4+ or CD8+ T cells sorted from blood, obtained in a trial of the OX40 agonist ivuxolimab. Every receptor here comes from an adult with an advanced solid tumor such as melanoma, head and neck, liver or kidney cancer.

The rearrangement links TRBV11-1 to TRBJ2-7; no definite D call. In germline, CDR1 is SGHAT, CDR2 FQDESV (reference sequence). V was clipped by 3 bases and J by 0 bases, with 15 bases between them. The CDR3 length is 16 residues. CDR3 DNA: TGTGCCAGCAGCTTCCTCAGCAGTCAGTCCTCCTACGAGCAGTACTTC. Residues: CASSFLSSQSSYEQYF.

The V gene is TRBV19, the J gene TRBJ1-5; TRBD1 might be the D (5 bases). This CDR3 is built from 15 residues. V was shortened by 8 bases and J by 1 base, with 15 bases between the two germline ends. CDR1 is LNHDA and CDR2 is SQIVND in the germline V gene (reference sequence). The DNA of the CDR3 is TGTGCCAGTGGGTGGGTAGGACAAAGCAATCAGCCCCAGCATTTT. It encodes CASGWVGQSNQPQHF.

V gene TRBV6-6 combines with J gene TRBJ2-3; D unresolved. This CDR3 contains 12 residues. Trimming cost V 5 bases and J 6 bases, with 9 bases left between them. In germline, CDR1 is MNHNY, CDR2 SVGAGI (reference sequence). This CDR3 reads CASSKVPDTQYF. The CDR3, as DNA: TGTGCCAGCAGTAAGGTCCCGGATACGCAGTATTTT.

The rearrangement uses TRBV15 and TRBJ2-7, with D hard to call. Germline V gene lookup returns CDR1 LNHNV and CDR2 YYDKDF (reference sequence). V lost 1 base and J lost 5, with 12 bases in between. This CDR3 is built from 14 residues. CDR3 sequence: CATSRVGFPDEQYF. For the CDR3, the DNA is TGTGCCACCAGCAGAGTAGGGTTCCCCGACGAGCAGTACTTC.

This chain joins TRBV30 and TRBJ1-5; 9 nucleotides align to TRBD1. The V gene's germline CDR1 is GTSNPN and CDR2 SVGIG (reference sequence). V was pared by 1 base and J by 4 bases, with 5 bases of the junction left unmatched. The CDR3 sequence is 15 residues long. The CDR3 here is CAWSARDRVNQPQHF. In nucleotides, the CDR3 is TGTGCCTGGAGTGCCCGGGACAGGGTAAATCAGCCCCAGCATTTT.

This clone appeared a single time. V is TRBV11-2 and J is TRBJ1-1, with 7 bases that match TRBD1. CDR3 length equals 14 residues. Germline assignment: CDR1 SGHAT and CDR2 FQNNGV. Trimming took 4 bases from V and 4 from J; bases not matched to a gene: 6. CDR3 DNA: TGTGCCAGCAGCTCCCAACAGGGGATCACTGAAGCTTTCTTT. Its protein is CASSSQQGITEAFF.

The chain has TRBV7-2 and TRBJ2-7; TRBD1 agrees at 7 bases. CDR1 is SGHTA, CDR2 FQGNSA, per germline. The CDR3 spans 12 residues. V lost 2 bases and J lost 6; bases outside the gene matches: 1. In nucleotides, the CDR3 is TGTGCCAGCAGCTTACACAGGGGCGAGCAGTACTTC. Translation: CASSLHRGEQYF.

The CDR3 region has the DNA TGTGCCAGTAGTATGCAGCGGCCTCCATCCGATACGCAGTATTTT. Protein: CASSMQRPPSDTQYF. This chain links TRBV19 with TRBJ2-3; a weak D match, TRBD2 (5 bases). The CDR3 is 15 amino acids. Trimming took off 3 bases at V and 6 bases at J, with 16 bases between the two ends. Germline V gene sequence: CDR1 LNHDA, CDR2 SQIVND (reference sequence).

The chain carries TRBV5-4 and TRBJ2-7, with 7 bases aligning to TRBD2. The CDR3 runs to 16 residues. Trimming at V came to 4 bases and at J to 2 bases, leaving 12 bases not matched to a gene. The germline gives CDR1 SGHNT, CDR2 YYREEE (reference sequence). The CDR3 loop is CASSLPPWGGTYEQYF. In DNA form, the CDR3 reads TGTGCCAGCAGCCTACCCCCTTGGGGGGGGACCTACGAGCAGTACTTC. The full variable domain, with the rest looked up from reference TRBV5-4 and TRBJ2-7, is ETGVTQSPTHLIKTRGQQVTLRCSSQSGHNTVSWYQQALGQGPQFIFQYYREEENGRGNFPPRFSGLQFPNYSSELNVNALELDDSALYLCASSLPPWGGTYEQYFGPGTRLTVT.

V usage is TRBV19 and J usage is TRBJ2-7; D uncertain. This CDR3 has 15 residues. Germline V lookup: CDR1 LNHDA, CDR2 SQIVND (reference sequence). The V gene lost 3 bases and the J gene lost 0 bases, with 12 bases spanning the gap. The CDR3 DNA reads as TGTGCCAGTAGTATGGCCTCAGGTAGCTCCTACGAGCAGTACTTC. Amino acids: CASSMASGSSYEQYF.

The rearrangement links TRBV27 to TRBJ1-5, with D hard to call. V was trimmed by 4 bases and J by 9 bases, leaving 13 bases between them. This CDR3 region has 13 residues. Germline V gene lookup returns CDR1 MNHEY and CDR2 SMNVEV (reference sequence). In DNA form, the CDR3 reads TGTGCCAGCAGTTCTAAGGACCGGGGGCCCCAGCATTTT. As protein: CASSSKDRGPQHF.

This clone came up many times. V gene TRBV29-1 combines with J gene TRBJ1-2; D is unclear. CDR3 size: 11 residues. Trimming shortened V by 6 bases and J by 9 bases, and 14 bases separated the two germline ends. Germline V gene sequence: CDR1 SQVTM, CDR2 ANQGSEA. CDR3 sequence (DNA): TGCAGCGTGGCCAGTGATGGGAGCTACACCTTC. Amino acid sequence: CSVASDGSYTF.

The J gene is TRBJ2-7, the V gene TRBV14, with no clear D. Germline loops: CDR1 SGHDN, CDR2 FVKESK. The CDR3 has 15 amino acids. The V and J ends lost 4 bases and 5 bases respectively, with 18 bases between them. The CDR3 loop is CASSRNRSPKNEQYF. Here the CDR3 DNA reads TGTGCCAGCAGCCGAAACCGAAGTCCTAAAAACGAGCAGTACTTC.

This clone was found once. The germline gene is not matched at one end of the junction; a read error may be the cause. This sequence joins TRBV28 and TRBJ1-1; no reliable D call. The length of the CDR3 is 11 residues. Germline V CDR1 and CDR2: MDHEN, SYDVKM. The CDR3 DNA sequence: TGTGTCAGCAGTTTGACCCGTGAAGCTTTCTTT. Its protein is CVSSLTREAFF.

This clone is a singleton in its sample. This CDR3 is CASTIDRGRTEAFF. DNA for the CDR3: TGTGCCAGCACGATCGACAGGGGGCGTACTGAAGCTTTCTTT. This rearrangement joins TRBV11-2 to TRBJ1-1, with 10 bases lining up with TRBD1. The V segment lost 7 bases and the J segment 5 bases; nucleotides outside the gene matches: 7. Germline V gene sequence: CDR1 SGHAT, CDR2 FQNNGV. CDR3 length equals 14 residues.

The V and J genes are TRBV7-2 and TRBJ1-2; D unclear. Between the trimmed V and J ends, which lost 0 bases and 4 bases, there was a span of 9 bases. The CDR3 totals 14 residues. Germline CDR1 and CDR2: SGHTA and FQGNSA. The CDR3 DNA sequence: TGTGCCAGCAGCTTAGCCACAGCCGGCTATGGCTACACCTTC. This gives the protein CASSLATAGYGYTF.